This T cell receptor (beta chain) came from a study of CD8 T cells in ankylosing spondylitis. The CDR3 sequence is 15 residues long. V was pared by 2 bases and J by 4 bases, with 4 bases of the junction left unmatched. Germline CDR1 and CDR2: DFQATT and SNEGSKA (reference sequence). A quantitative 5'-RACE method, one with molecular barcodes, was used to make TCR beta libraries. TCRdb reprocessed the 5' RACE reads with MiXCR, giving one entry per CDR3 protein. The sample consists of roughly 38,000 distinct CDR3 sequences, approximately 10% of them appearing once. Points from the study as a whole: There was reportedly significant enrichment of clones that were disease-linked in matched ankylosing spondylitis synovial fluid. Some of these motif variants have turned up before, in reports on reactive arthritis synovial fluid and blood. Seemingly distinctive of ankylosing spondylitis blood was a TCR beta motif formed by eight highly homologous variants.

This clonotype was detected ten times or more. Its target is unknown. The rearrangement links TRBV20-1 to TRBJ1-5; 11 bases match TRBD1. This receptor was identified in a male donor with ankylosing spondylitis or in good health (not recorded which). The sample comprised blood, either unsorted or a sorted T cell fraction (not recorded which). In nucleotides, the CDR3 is TGCAGTGCTAGACGGACAGGGGGCGAGAATCAGCCCCAGCATTTT. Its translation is CSARRTGGENQPQHF.